Listed here are 27 T cell receptor beta chains from one sample, sequenced in a study of T cells in Graves' hyperthyroidism and ophthalmopathy. The source material, RNA transcripts, was used to amplify TCR beta CDR3 regions. Primed by the HTBI set, a first-round RT-PCR was run on the TCR CDR3. Each CDR3 protein is one row after TCRdb ran MiXCR on the multiplex PCR reads. The data hold fewer than 750,000 distinct CDR3 sequences, with roughly 14% observed a single time. Material: blood. The receptors here all came from a woman in her thirties or forties with Graves' ophthalmopathy.

This clonotype was recorded many times. The chain employs TRBV6-2 or TRBV6-3 and TRBJ1-5; D might be TRBD1 (6 bases). V lost 7 bases, J lost 6 bases, and 16 bases lay in between. This CDR3 comprises 14 residues. Germline values: CDR1 MNHEY, CDR2 SVGEGT. In nucleotides, the CDR3 is TGTGCCAGCACCGAAGCAGGGGTCGGTCAGCCCCAGCATTTT. It encodes CASTEAGVGQPQHF.

The sample holds many counts of this clonotype. The chain is built from TRBV12-3 or TRBV12-4 and TRBJ2-2, with D perhaps TRBD2 (5 bases). The ends were cut back, 1 base at V and 4 bases at J, with 10 bases in the middle. The CDR3 runs to 15 residues. The CDR3 sequence is CASSLGGGATGELFF. In DNA form, the CDR3 reads TGTGCCAGCAGTTTAGGAGGAGGAGCCACCGGGGAGCTGTTTTTT.

This clonotype appeared many times. The gene calls are TRBV6-5 and TRBJ1-1; maybe TRBD1 (5 bases). The germline V and J ends were trimmed by 4 bases and 5 bases, with 14 bases remaining between them. The CDR3 is made up of 14 amino acids. Germline CDR1 MNHEY, CDR2 SVGAGI. This chain's CDR3 is CASSSAGMGTEAFF. CDR3 DNA: TGTGCCAGCAGTTCAGCAGGGATGGGTACTGAAGCTTTCTTT.

This clonotype showed up many times. The junction departs from the called germline gene at one end, perhaps through a read error. This sequence joins TRBV29-1 and TRBJ1-1; a possible D gene is TRBD1 (6 bases). The germline V gene encodes CDR1 SQVTM and CDR2 ANQGSEA. The CDR3 is 12 amino acids. This chain's CDR3 is CSVARGNAEAFF. The CDR3 coding sequence is TGCAGCGTTGCTAGGGGGAACGCTGAAGCTTTCTTT. Using reference TRBV29-1 and TRBJ1-1 for the parts outside the CDR3, the full variable domain is SAVISQKPSRDICQRGTSLTIQCQVDSQVTMMFWYRQQPGQSLTLIATANQGSEATYESGFVIDKFPISRPNLTFSTLTVSNMSPEDSSIYLCSVARGNAEAFFGQGTRLTVV.

There are many counts of this clonotype. V and J are TRBV7-2 and TRBJ2-5; the match to TRBD1 covers 7 bases. The CDR3 contains 13 residues. Germline lookup yields CDR1 SGHTA and CDR2 FQGNSA. Trimming at V came to 1 base and at J to 5 bases, leaving 1 base not matched to a gene. The CDR3 loop is CASSLEQGETQYF. The CDR3 region has the DNA TGTGCCAGCAGCTTAGAACAGGGGGAGACCCAGTACTTC.

The V gene is TRBV6-1, the J gene TRBJ2-7; 8 positions match TRBD2. Unmatched junction bases numbered 6, after V lost 5 bases and J lost 0 bases. Germline V lookup: CDR1 MNHNS, CDR2 SASEGT. This CDR3 has 15 residues. The CDR3 region has the DNA TGTGCCAGCAGTCGCCAGCGGGGGCCCTCCTACGAGCAGTACTTC. Its translation: CASSRQRGPSYEQYF.

The CDR3 region has the DNA TGCGCCAGCAGCCAAGATAAGGGGTCGTTTGGGGAAAAACTGTTTTTT. Residues: CASSQDKGSFGEKLFF. This chain uses TRBV4-1 with TRBJ1-4, with D maybe TRBD1 (5 bases). The ends were cut back, 0 bases at V and 8 bases at J, with 16 bases in the middle. CDR3 size: 16 residues. Looked up from germline, CDR1 is MGHRA and CDR2 is YSYEKL.

This clonotype came up a few times. The chain is built from TRBV2 and TRBJ2-1, with TRBD2 matching over 12 bases. The germline V gene has CDR1 SNHLY and CDR2 FYNNEI. This CDR3 has 14 amino acids. J was trimmed by 7 bases and V by 3 bases; bases with no gene match: 1. In DNA, the CDR3 is TGTGCCAGCAGTGAGGGACTAGCGGGTAATGAGCAGTTCTTC. Translating it yields CASSEGLAGNEQFF.

This chain links TRBV2 with TRBJ2-5; D remains unclear. From germline, CDR1 is SNHLY and CDR2 FYNNEI. Trimming took 5 bases from V and 5 from J, leaving 21 bases between them. This CDR3 is 16 amino acids long. In nucleotides, the CDR3 is TGTGCCAGCAGTTCCCGTGCGTACAGTTCATCGGAGACCCAGTACTTC. Its translation is CASSSRAYSSSETQYF.

For this clonotype: This may be a read error: a much more frequent sequence differs by one nucleotide. V is TRBV28 and J is TRBJ2-5; D gene unclear. The germline gives CDR1 MDHEN, CDR2 SYDVKM. This CDR3 has 11 amino acids. V lost 10 bases to trimming and J lost 6 bases, with 12 bases between them. This CDR3 is CATEDTQTQYF. The CDR3 nucleotides are TGTGCCACCGAAGACACCCAGACCCAGTACTTC.

This clonotype has a count of ten or more. The chain joins TRBV20-1 to TRBJ1-1, with D maybe TRBD1 (5 bases). V was cut by 6 bases and J by 3 bases, with 14 bases left in between. Germline V gene sequence: CDR1 DFQATT, CDR2 SNEGSKA (reference sequence). The CDR3 totals 13 residues. The CDR3 here is CSAGTTVDTEAFF. In DNA, the CDR3 is TGCAGTGCCGGGACGACGGTGGACACTGAAGCTTTCTTT.

This clonotype was detected many times. The J gene is TRBJ1-2, the V gene TRBV6-2 or TRBV6-3; 7 bases are a match to TRBD1. Trimming removed 4 bases from V and 7 bases from J; junction bases left unmatched: 6. The CDR3 length is 13 residues. Germline V CDR1 and CDR2: MNHEY, SVGEGT. CDR3 loop: CASSSATGSGYTF. DNA of the CDR3: TGTGCCAGCAGTTCGGCGACAGGGTCTGGCTACACCTTC.

This clonotype occurred many times. The genes are TRBV5-1 and TRBJ2-7; D may be TRBD1 (6 bases). This CDR3 contains 16 residues. With 4 bases removed from V and 2 bases from J, the gap between germline ends came to 19 bases. CDR1 is SGHRS, CDR2 YFSETQ, per germline. The CDR3: CASSHPRPEGAYEQYF. The DNA of the CDR3 is TGCGCCAGCAGCCACCCGAGGCCTGAGGGGGCCTACGAGCAGTACTTC.

A note on this clonotype: The germline gene is not matched at one end of the junction; a read error may be the cause. The chain carries TRBV19 and TRBJ2-7; the match to TRBD2 covers 10 bases. CDR3 length equals 17 residues. The germline V gene has CDR1 LNHDA and CDR2 SQIVND (reference sequence). The CDR3 is CAGSRVFGLAGAGEQYF. The CDR3 DNA sequence: TGTGCCGGTAGTAGGGTTTTCGGGCTAGCGGGAGCCGGAGAGCAGTACTTC.

This clonotype was seen at least ten times. The rearrangement uses TRBV20-1 and TRBJ1-1; 7 nucleotides match TRBD1. This CDR3 region has 13 residues. The V segment lost 3 bases and the J segment 5 bases; nucleotides outside the gene matches: 6. Per germline, CDR1 DFQATT and CDR2 SNEGSKA (reference sequence). The DNA for the CDR3 is TGCAGTGCTAGGGGACTCAGGGGGACTGAAGCTTTCTTT. Translated, it gives CSARGLRGTEAFF.

CDR3 nucleotide sequence: TGTGCCAGCAGCAAACTAGCGGGAGGCACCCAAGAGACCCAGTACTTC. This sequence encodes CASSKLAGGTQETQYF. The chain carries TRBV7-9 and TRBJ2-5; 12 positions agree with TRBD2. The CDR3 has 16 amino acids. Germline V gene sequence: CDR1 SEHNR, CDR2 FQNEAQ (reference sequence). Trimming took 5 bases from V and 1 from J; bases not matched to a gene: 5.

The chain is built from TRBV11-1 and TRBJ2-5; 11 bases line up with TRBD1. The V and J ends lost 0 bases and 2 bases, in that order; junction bases with no gene match: 14. Per the germline V gene, CDR1 is SGHAT and CDR2 is FQDESV (reference sequence). This CDR3 is 20 amino acids long. DNA for the CDR3: TGTGCCAGCAGCTTAGCTCCCGGACAGGGGGCCCCACAACTTCAAGAGACCCAGTACTTC. Translation: CASSLAPGQGAPQLQETQYF. Full variable domain (rest looked up from reference TRBV11-1 and TRBJ2-5): EAEVAQSPRYKITEKSQAVAFWCDPISGHATLYWYRQILGQGPELLVQFQDESVVDDSQLPKDRFSAERLKGVDSTLKIQPAELGDSAMYLCASSLAPGQGAPQLQETQYFGPGTRLLVL.

The CDR3 DNA follows: TGTGCCAGCAGTGAACAGGGTCAAGGCTACACCTTC. Translation gives CASSEQGQGYTF. This chain links TRBV11-2 with TRBJ1-2; the D gene is possibly TRBD1 (6 bases). V lost 6 bases to trimming and J lost 8 bases, with 13 bases between them. The CDR3 is 12 residues long. Germline V lookup: CDR1 SGHAT, CDR2 FQNNGV. Looking up the rest from reference TRBV11-2 and TRBJ1-2 gives the full variable domain: EAGVAQSPRYKIIEKRQSVAFWCNPISGHATLYWYQQILGQGPKLLIQFQNNGVVDDSQLPKDRFSAERLKGVDSTLKIQPAKLEDSAVYLCASSEQGQGYTFGSGTRLTVV.

This clonotype was counted many times. The chain joins TRBV28 to TRBJ2-7; TRBD1 matches 9 bases. There are 14 residues in the CDR3. CDR1 is MDHEN and CDR2 is SYDVKM in the germline V gene. V lost 4 bases and J lost 3; bases outside the gene matches: 4. CDR3 region: CASSSTGGLYEQYF. The CDR3 coding sequence is TGTGCCAGCAGTTCGACAGGGGGGCTCTACGAGCAGTACTTC.

In its sample, this clonotype was seen many times. This rearrangement joins TRBV12-3 or TRBV12-4 to TRBJ2-4, with D possibly TRBD2 on 6 matching bases. This CDR3 is built from 18 residues. Between the trimmed V and J ends, which lost 2 bases and 0 bases, there was a span of 17 bases. The CDR3 region has the DNA TGTGCCAGCAGTTTAAGCGGGTTCGGGGAAGCAGCCAAAAACATTCAGTACTTC. Translating it yields CASSLSGFGEAAKNIQYF.

The rearrangement uses TRBV6-2 or TRBV6-3 and TRBJ2-7, with a tentative D call TRBD1 (5 bases). Germline V gives CDR1 MNHEY, CDR2 SVGEGT. Trimming stripped 2 bases from V and 2 bases from J, with 16 bases between. The CDR3 has 16 amino acids. The CDR3 DNA is TGTGCCAGCAGTTACGCTACCAGGGCCCCTACCTACGAGCAGTACTTC. Its translation: CASSYATRAPTYEQYF.

Ten or more counts support this clonotype. V gene TRBV7-2 combines with J gene TRBJ2-7; 8 bases match TRBD2. CDR3 length equals 14 residues. The germline V gene encodes CDR1 SGHTA and CDR2 FQGNSA. V gave up 3 bases and J gave up 3 bases; unmatched junction bases: 4. As DNA, the CDR3 is TGTGCCAGCAGCTTGGGACTAGGGGTCTACGAGCAGTACTTC. Protein product: CASSLGLGVYEQYF.

This sequence joins TRBV28 and TRBJ1-1; unclear D gene. Germline assignment: CDR1 MDHEN and CDR2 SYDVKM. V lost 6 bases to trimming and J lost 8 bases, with 13 bases between them. The CDR3 spans 12 residues. The CDR3 reads CASRELSGEAFF. The CDR3 bases are TGTGCCAGCAGGGAATTATCGGGGGAAGCTTTCTTT.

This clonotype was detected many times. V is TRBV4-1 and J is TRBJ2-5; TRBD2 agrees at 8 bases. J lost 2 bases, V lost 8 bases, and 7 bases had no gene match. Germline lookup yields CDR1 MGHRA and CDR2 YSYEKL. CDR3 length: 14 residues. Here the CDR3 reads CASAAAGVQETQYF. The DNA of the CDR3 is TGCGCCAGCGCGGCAGCGGGGGTACAAGAGACCCAGTACTTC.

On this clonotype itself: Given a much more abundant clone one base away, this may be a read error. The rearrangement joins TRBV20-1 to TRBJ2-5, with D hard to call. CDR1 and CDR2 from the germline V gene are DFQATT and SNEGSKA (reference sequence). Trimming removed 0 bases from V and 2 bases from J, with 16 bases in between. There are 16 residues in the CDR3. The CDR3 loop is CSARDLGLEEQETQYF. The CDR3 DNA is TGCAGTGCTAGAGATCTGGGCCTTGAGGAACAAGAGACCCAGTACTTC.

This clonotype was seen many times. V usage is TRBV19 and J usage is TRBJ1-2, with D uncertain. There are 13 residues in the CDR3. Per germline, CDR1 LNHDA and CDR2 SQIVND (reference sequence). V shed 2 bases and J shed 5 bases, with 9 bases lying between them. DNA of the CDR3: TGTGCCAGTAGTATAAGCGGGGTATATGGCTACACCTTC. Protein: CASSISGVYGYTF.

V is TRBV11-2 and J is TRBJ2-7; D is unresolved. This CDR3 has 15 amino acids. The V gene lost 2 bases and the J gene lost 3 bases, with 14 bases spanning the gap. Germline CDR1 reads SGHAT; CDR2 reads FQNNGV. The CDR3 DNA reads TGTGCCAGCAGCTTATCTCCTGGGTCACTCTACGAGCAGTACTTC. It specifies CASSLSPGSLYEQYF.